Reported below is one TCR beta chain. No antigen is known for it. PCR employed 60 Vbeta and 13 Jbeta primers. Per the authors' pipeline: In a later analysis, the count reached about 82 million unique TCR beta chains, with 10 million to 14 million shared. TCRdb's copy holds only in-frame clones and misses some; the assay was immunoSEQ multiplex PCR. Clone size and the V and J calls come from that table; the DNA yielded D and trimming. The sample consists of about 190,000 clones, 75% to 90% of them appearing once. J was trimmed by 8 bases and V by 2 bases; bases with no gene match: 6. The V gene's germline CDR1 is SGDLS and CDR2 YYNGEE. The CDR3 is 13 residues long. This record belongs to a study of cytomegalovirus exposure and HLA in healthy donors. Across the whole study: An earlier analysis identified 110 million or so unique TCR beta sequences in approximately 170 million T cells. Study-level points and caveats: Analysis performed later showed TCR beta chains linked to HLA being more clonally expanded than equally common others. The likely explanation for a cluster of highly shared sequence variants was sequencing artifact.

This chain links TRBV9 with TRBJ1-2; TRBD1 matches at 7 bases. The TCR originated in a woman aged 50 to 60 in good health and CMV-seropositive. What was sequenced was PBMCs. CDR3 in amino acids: CASSVARQGGYTF. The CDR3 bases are TGTGCCAGCAGCGTGGCTAGACAGGGAGGCTACACCTTC.